Below are 30 T cell receptor beta chains sequenced from a single sample in a study of T cell repertoires in cytomegalovirus infection. One entry per CDR3 protein, called by TCRdb with MiXCR from the reads. The sample lists about 190,000 distinct CDR3 sequences; 28% were seen once. Sequenced: PBMCs. The receptors originated from a human donor in good health (CMV status not recorded). Some clones in this sample may be carry-over from other donors' samples.

Only a few counts were recorded for this clonotype. V usage is TRBV6-1 and J usage is TRBJ2-1; a possible D gene is TRBD2 (6 bases). Trimming shortened V by 6 bases and J by 7 bases, and 16 bases separated the two germline ends. The CDR3 contains 14 residues. Germline CDR1 MNHNS, CDR2 SASEGT. The CDR3 region is CASSVVGGRNEQFF. The CDR3 nucleotides are TGTGCCAGCAGCGTGGTGGGAGGAAGGAATGAGCAGTTCTTC.

This clonotype was seen only a few times. The CDR3 DNA follows: TGTGCCAGCAGCTCCGACAGATACAATGAGCAGTTCTTC. Its translation: CASSSDRYNEQFF. The chain couples TRBV7-2 to TRBJ2-1; TRBD1 might be the D (5 bases). Germline CDR1 SGHTA, CDR2 FQGNSA. The CDR3 has 13 residues. Trimming shortened V by 4 bases and J by 4 bases, and 8 bases separated the two germline ends.

This clonotype was counted many times. The gene calls are TRBV11-1 and TRBJ1-1; D remains ambiguous. CDR3 length: 13 residues. V was shortened by 3 bases and J by 0 bases, with 5 bases between the two germline ends. CDR1 and CDR2 from the germline V gene are SGHAT and FQDESV (reference sequence). This chain's CDR3 is CASSLQLNTEAFF. CDR3 bases: TGTGCCAGCAGCTTGCAGTTGAACACTGAAGCTTTCTTT.

CDR3 in amino acids: CASSPSGQGQHF. CDR3 DNA sequence: TGTGCCAGCAGTCCTTCTGGACAGGGCCAGCATTTT. The genes are TRBV6-6 and TRBJ1-5, with 8 bases lining up with TRBD1. Losses at the gene ends were 5 bases for V and 12 bases for J; bases not matched to a gene: 6. The germline gives CDR1 MNHNY, CDR2 SVGAGI (reference sequence). The CDR3 is made up of 12 amino acids.

This clonotype occurred many times. The gene calls are TRBV7-2 and TRBJ2-7, with D possibly matching TRBD2 (5 bases). Trimming took off 6 bases at V and 2 bases at J, with 17 bases between the two ends. The germline V gene encodes CDR1 SGHTA and CDR2 FQGNSA. The CDR3 is 15 amino acids. CDR3 in amino acids: CASRLTTDFTYEQYF. The CDR3 bases are TGTGCCAGCAGGCTAACTACGGACTTTACCTACGAGCAGTACTTC. Filled out from reference TRBV7-2 and TRBJ2-7, the complete variable domain reads GAGVSQSPSNKVTEKGKDVELRCDPISGHTALYWYRQSLGQGLEFLIYFQGNSAPDKSGLPSDRFSAERTGGSVSTLTIQRTQQEDSAVYLCASRLTTDFTYEQYFGPGTRLTVT.

The chain recombines TRBV19 with TRBJ1-6; perhaps TRBD1 as D (6 bases). The germline V gene encodes CDR1 LNHDA and CDR2 SQIVND (reference sequence). V lost 2 bases, J lost 9 bases, and 20 bases lay in between. The CDR3 has 17 amino acids. The CDR3 loop is CASSIRQGPGQISPLHF. The CDR3 DNA reads TGTGCCAGTAGTATAAGGCAGGGGCCCGGGCAGATTTCACCCCTCCACTTT.

This clonotype has just a few counts. V usage is TRBV19 and J usage is TRBJ1-1; D is ambiguous. The CDR3 consists of 13 residues. The germline V gene encodes CDR1 LNHDA and CDR2 SQIVND (reference sequence). Trimming removed 7 bases at V and 1 base at J, with 10 bases between. DNA for the CDR3: TGTGCCAGTACTGCCAGACCGAACACTGAAGCTTTCTTT. Translating it yields CASTARPNTEAFF. The full variable domain, completed using reference TRBV19 and TRBJ1-1, is DGGITQSPKYLFRKEGQNVTLSCEQNLNHDAMYWYRQDPGQGLRLIYYSQIVNDFQKGDIAEGYSVSREKKESFPLTVTSAQKNPTAFYLCASTARPNTEAFFGQGTRLTVV.

The chain joins TRBV27 to TRBJ1-3, with D maybe TRBD1 (6 bases). Trimming stripped 3 bases from V and 2 bases from J, with 11 bases between. Germline CDR1 reads MNHEY; CDR2 reads SMNVEV (reference sequence). This CDR3 has 15 amino acids. CDR3 sequence (DNA): TGTGCCAGCAGTTTGGGTAGGACAGCTGGAAACACCATATATTTT. It codes for CASSLGRTAGNTIYF.

V gene TRBV10-1 combines with J gene TRBJ1-4, with D possibly TRBD1 on 5 matching bases. Trimming removed 0 bases from V and 3 bases from J, with 8 bases in between. Germline CDR1 and CDR2: WNHNN and SYGVQD (reference sequence). The CDR3 spans 15 residues. CDR3 nucleotides: TGCGCCAGCAGTGAGTCGTCGGGGGCTAATGAAAAACTGTTTTTT. This sequence encodes CASSESSGANEKLFF.

The DNA of the CDR3 is TGTGCCAGCAGTTACACGGGACAGGTCTATGGCTACACCTTC. Protein product: CASSYTGQVYGYTF. The V and J genes are TRBV6-5 and TRBJ1-2, with 8 bases that match TRBD1. The CDR3 extends over 14 amino acids. Germline V CDR1 and CDR2: MNHEY, SVGAGI. The V gene end was trimmed by 2 bases and the J gene end by 4 bases; junction bases not matched to a gene: 3.

V and J are TRBV10-3 and TRBJ1-2; D gene uncertain. Looked up from germline, CDR1 is ENHRY and CDR2 is SYGVKD. The CDR3 sequence is 14 residues long. Trimming took 6 bases from V and 3 from J, leaving 14 bases between them. In DNA, the CDR3 is TGTGCCATCAGGGGGAGAAAGGACGACTATGGCTACACCTTC. As protein: CAIRGRKDDYGYTF.

The chain is built from TRBV7-8 and TRBJ2-5; D assignment may be TRBD1 or TRBD2 (6 bases each). Germline V gives CDR1 SGHVS, CDR2 FQNEAQ. This CDR3 contains 15 residues. The V end lost 2 bases, the J end lost 5 bases, and 15 bases lay between the germline ends. The CDR3 region is CASSLLGGRVETQYF. CDR3 nucleotide sequence: TGTGCCAGCAGCTTATTAGGGGGGCGCGTGGAGACCCAGTACTTC. The full variable domain, completed using reference TRBV7-8 and TRBJ2-5, is GAGVSQSPRYKVAKRGQDVALRCDPISGHVSLFWYQQALGQGPEFLTYFQNEAQLDKSGLPSDRFFAERPEGSVSTLKIQRTQQEDSAVYLCASSLLGGRVETQYFGPGTRLLVL.

This clonotype was detected ten times or more. This chain joins TRBV7-8 and TRBJ1-2, with 7 bases lining up with TRBD1. V gave up 3 bases and J gave up 10 bases; unmatched junction bases: 5. Germline V gene sequence: CDR1 SGHVS, CDR2 FQNEAQ. This CDR3 contains 12 residues. The CDR3: CASSLGTALYTF. DNA for the CDR3: TGTGCCAGCAGCTTGGGGACAGCCCTCTACACCTTC.

CDR3 protein: CAISELGVGTGELFF. The CDR3 nucleotides are TGTGCCATCAGTGAGTTAGGAGTGGGCACCGGGGAGCTGTTTTTT. This chain joins TRBV10-3 and TRBJ2-2; no clear D gene. V was pared by 1 base and J by 4 bases, with 10 bases between. The CDR3 spans 15 residues. Germline V lookup: CDR1 ENHRY, CDR2 SYGVKD.

This chain connects TRBV2 to TRBJ2-5, with 9 bases identical to TRBD1. The CDR3 totals 12 residues. From germline, CDR1 is SNHLY and CDR2 FYNNEI. J was trimmed by 9 bases and V by 6 bases; bases with no gene match: 5. CDR3 sequence: CASSIQGAAQYF. DNA of the CDR3: TGTGCCAGCAGCATACAGGGGGCGGCCCAGTACTTC. Combining the CDR3 with reference TRBV2 and TRBJ2-5 gives the whole variable domain EPEVTQTPSHQVTQMGQEVILRCVPISNHLYFYWYRQILGQKVEFLVSFYNNEISEKSEIFDDQFSVERPDGSNFTLKIRSTKLEDSAMYFCASSIQGAAQYFGPGTRLLVL.

This clonotype occurred a few times. The V gene is TRBV7-6, the J gene TRBJ2-1, with TRBD1 identical over 8 bases. CDR3 length: 13 residues. V shed 5 bases, J shed 8 bases, and the junction held 5 bases outside the gene matches. Germline-derived CDR1 and CDR2 are SGHVS and FNYEAQ. The CDR3 DNA reads as TGTGCCAGCAGCCAGACAGGGGAGGATGAGCAGTTCTTC. This encodes CASSQTGEDEQFF. The full variable domain, completed using reference TRBV7-6 and TRBJ2-1, is GAGVSQSPRYKVTKRGQDVALRCDPISGHVSLYWYRQALGQGPEFLTYFNYEAQQDKSGLPNDRFSAERPEGSISTLTIQRTEQRDSAMYRCASSQTGEDEQFFGPGTRLTVL.

The chain carries TRBV6-1 and TRBJ1-2; D ambiguous. V dropped 7 bases and J dropped 10 bases, with 16 bases sitting between them. CDR3 size: 12 residues. Germline-derived CDR1 and CDR2 are MNHNS and SASEGT. CDR3 sequence: CASTVAGAYYTF. CDR3 bases: TGTGCCAGCACAGTGGCCGGAGCTTACTACACCTTC.

This clonotype was counted between two and nine times. V is TRBV7-3 and J is TRBJ2-5; 8 bases align to TRBD2. The germline gives CDR1 SGHTA, CDR2 FQGTGA. With 5 bases clipped from V and 5 bases from J, the junction kept 13 bases outside the gene matches. CDR3 size: 16 residues. The CDR3 DNA is TGTGCCAGCAGCCCACGAACACGGGGGGGTCGGGAGACCCAGTACTTC. Translation: CASSPRTRGGRETQYF.

This clonotype was recorded a few times. CDR3 sequence reads: CASSQDFAAFF. Written as DNA, the CDR3 is TGCGCCAGCAGCCAGGACTTTGCCGCTTTCTTT. The J gene is TRBJ1-1, the V gene TRBV4-1; D uncertain. This CDR3 comprises 11 residues. Per the germline V gene, CDR1 is MGHRA and CDR2 is YSYEKL. The V and J ends lost 3 bases and 11 bases respectively, with 10 bases between them.

CDR3 nucleotide sequence: TGTGCCAGTAGTATCCAATGGGGGACCGCGGACTACAATGAGCAGTTCTTC. Its protein product is CASSIQWGTADYNEQFF. The chain carries TRBV19 and TRBJ2-1, with D perhaps TRBD1 or TRBD2 (5 bases each). CDR3 size: 17 residues. Trimming took 3 bases from V and 3 from J, leaving 18 bases between them. Germline values: CDR1 LNHDA, CDR2 SQIVND (reference sequence).

In its sample, this clonotype was seen a few times. The chain couples TRBV10-3 to TRBJ2-2; the D gene is possibly TRBD1 (7 bases). CDR1 and CDR2 (germline): ENHRY, SYGVKD. Trimming pared 11 bases from V and 4 bases from J, leaving 14 bases between. The CDR3 is 13 residues long. The CDR3 is CAAGGTVTGELFF. The CDR3 bases are TGTGCCGCCGGAGGGACAGTCACCGGGGAGCTGTTTTTT.

CDR3 sequence: CASRAPGVAKNIQYF. The CDR3 nucleotides are TGCGCCAGCAGGGCCCCAGGGGTAGCCAAAAACATTCAGTACTTC. The J gene is TRBJ2-4, the V gene TRBV10-2; a weak D match, TRBD1 (6 bases). CDR1 and CDR2 from the germline V gene are WSHSY and SAAADI. The CDR3 loop spans 15 amino acids. V gave up 6 bases and J gave up 0 bases, with 12 bases separating them.

This clonotype has only a few counts. CDR3 sequence: CASSDGAGANNEQFF. For the CDR3, the DNA is TGTGCCAGCAGTGACGGAGCGGGGGCCAACAATGAGCAGTTCTTC. The V call is TRBV2, the J call TRBJ2-1; 8 positions agree with TRBD2. The V and J ends lost 3 bases and 5 bases, in that order; junction bases with no gene match: 6. The CDR3 length is 15 residues. Germline CDR1 reads SNHLY; CDR2 reads FYNNEI. The full variable domain, rest sourced from reference TRBV2 and TRBJ2-1, is EPEVTQTPSHQVTQMGQEVILRCVPISNHLYFYWYRQILGQKVEFLVSFYNNEISEKSEIFDDQFSVERPDGSNFTLKIRSTKLEDSAMYFCASSDGAGANNEQFFGPGTRLTVL.

This chain connects TRBV7-3 to TRBJ1-1; 9 positions agree with TRBD1. Trimming removed 3 bases from V and 7 bases from J; junction bases left unmatched: 0. This CDR3 has 12 residues. Germline V gene sequence: CDR1 SGHTA, CDR2 FQGTGA. This CDR3 reads CASSLGQGEAFF. In nucleotides, the CDR3 is TGTGCCAGCAGCTTGGGACAGGGTGAAGCTTTCTTT. The variable domain in full, with the rest retrieved from reference TRBV7-3 and TRBJ1-1, is GAGVSQTPSNKVTEKGKYVELRCDPISGHTALYWYRQSLGQGPEFLIYFQGTGAADDSGLPNDRFFAVRPEGSVSTLKIQRTERGDSAVYLCASSLGQGEAFFGQGTRLTVV.

The V and J genes are TRBV3-1 and TRBJ1-4; D is perhaps TRBD1 (5 bases). V dropped 2 bases and J dropped 2 bases, with 9 bases sitting between them. Germline CDR1 LGHDT, CDR2 YNNKEL (reference sequence). The CDR3 is 15 amino acids. Here the CDR3 DNA reads TGTGCCAGCAGCCAAACGACAGTCACTAATGAAAAACTGTTTTTT. This gives the protein CASSQTTVTNEKLFF.

The chain uses TRBV7-9 and TRBJ1-6; 8 bases fit TRBD1. V lost 5 bases, J lost 9 bases, and 15 bases stayed unmatched. The CDR3 runs 17 residues. Germline V gene data show CDR1 as SEHNR and CDR2 as FQNEAQ (reference sequence). The CDR3 spells CASSPGLSGQVSSPLHF. The CDR3 nucleotides read TGTGCCAGCAGCCCAGGGTTGTCGGGACAGGTTTCTTCACCCCTCCACTTT.

As for this clonotype: It may be a read error: a sequence one base away is much more abundant. This sequence joins TRBV7-3 and TRBJ1-1, with 7 bases that match TRBD1. Per the germline V gene, CDR1 is SGHTA and CDR2 is FQGTGA. This CDR3 has 14 amino acids. V shed 1 base and J 1 base; nucleotides not matched to a gene: 0. The CDR3, as DNA: TGTGCCAGCAGCTTAAACAGGGGGAACACTGAAGCTTTCTTT. It is translated as CASSLNRGNTEAFF.

The J gene is TRBJ1-1, the V gene TRBV12-3 or TRBV12-4, with no clear D. The CDR3 is made up of 11 amino acids. Trimming stripped 7 bases from V and 6 bases from J, with 9 bases between. In DNA form, the CDR3 reads TGTGCCAGCATCCTTACAGCTGAAGCTTTCTTT. Protein sequence: CASILTAEAFF.

The rearrangement links TRBV5-1 to TRBJ2-7; 8 bases match TRBD1. The CDR3 sequence is 15 residues long. The germline CDR1 and CDR2 sequences are SGHRS and YFSETQ. The ends lost 3 bases at V and 2 bases at J; junction bases unmatched: 7. The CDR3 DNA sequence: TGCGCCAGCAGCTGGTCCGGGACAGGCGCCTACGAGCAGTACTTC. Amino acids: CASSWSGTGAYEQYF.

The chain links TRBV29-1 to TRBJ2-3; the match to TRBD2 covers 9 bases. V was clipped by 5 bases and J by 4 bases; unmatched bases: 7. The CDR3 is 14 amino acids. Germline values: CDR1 SQVTM, CDR2 ANQGSEA. CDR3 in DNA: TGCAGCGTTCCCCTAGCGGGGACTTCAGATACGCAGTATTTT. Protein: CSVPLAGTSDTQYF.